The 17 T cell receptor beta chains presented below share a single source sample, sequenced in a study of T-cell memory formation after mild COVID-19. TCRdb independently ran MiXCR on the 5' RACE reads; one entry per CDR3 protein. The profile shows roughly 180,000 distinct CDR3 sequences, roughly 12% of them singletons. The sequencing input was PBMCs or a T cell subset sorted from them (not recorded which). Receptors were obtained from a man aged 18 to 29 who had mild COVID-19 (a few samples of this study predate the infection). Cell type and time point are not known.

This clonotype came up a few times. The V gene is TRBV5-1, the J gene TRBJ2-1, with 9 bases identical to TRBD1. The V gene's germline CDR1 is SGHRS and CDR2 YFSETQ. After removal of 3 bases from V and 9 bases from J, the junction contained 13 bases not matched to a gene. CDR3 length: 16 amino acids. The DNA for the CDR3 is TGCGCCAGCAGCTATTCCGGGACAGGGAGAAGGGGTGAGCAGTTCTTC. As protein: CASSYSGTGRRGEQFF.

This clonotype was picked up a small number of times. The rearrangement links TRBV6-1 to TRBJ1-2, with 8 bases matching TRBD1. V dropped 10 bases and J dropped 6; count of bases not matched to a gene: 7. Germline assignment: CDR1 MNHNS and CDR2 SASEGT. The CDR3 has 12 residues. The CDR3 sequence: CAIRGLGHGYTF. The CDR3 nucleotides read TGTGCCATCAGGGGGCTAGGGCATGGCTACACCTTC.

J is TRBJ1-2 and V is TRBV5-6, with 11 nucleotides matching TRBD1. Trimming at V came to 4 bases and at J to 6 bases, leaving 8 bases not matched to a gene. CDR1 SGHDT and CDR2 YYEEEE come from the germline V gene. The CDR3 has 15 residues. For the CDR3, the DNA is TGTGCCAGCAGCCCCCCCCCGGACAGGGGGCATGGCTACACCTTC. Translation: CASSPPPDRGHGYTF.

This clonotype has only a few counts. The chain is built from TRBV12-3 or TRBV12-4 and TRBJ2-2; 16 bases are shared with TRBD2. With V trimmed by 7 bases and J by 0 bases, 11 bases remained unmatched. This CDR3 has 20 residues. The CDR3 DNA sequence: TGTGCCAGCATTACCGGGACTAGCGGGGGGGTCCTAGCGAACACCGGGGAGCTGTTTTTT. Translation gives CASITGTSGGVLANTGELFF.

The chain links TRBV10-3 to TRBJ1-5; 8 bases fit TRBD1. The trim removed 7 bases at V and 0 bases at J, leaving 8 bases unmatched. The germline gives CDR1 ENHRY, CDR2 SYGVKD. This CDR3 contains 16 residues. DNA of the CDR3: TGTGCCATCAAAAACGACAGGGGTGATAGCAATCAGCCCCAGCATTTT. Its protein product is CAIKNDRGDSNQPQHF.

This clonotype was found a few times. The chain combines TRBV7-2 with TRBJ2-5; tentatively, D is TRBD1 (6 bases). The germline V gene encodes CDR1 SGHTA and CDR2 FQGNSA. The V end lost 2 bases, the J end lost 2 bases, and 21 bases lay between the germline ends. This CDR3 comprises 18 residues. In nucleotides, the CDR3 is TGTGCCAGCAGCTTACGTTTTTTTGGGACACAAGATCAAGAGACCCAGTACTTC. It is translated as CASSLRFFGTQDQETQYF.

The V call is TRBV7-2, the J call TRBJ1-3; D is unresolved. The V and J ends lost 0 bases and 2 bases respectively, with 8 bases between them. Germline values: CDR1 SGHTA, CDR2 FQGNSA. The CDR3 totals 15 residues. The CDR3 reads CASSLAGVAGNTIYF. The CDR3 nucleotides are TGTGCCAGCAGCTTAGCTGGGGTGGCTGGAAACACCATATATTTT.

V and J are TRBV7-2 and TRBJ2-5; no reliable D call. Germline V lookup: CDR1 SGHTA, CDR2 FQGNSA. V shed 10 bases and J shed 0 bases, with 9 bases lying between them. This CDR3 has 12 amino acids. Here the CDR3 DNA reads TGTGCCATTGGTAGTTACCAAGAGACCCAGTACTTC. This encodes CAIGSYQETQYF. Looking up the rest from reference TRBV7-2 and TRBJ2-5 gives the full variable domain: GAGVSQSPSNKVTEKGKDVELRCDPISGHTALYWYRQSLGQGLEFLIYFQGNSAPDKSGLPSDRFSAERTGGSVSTLTIQRTQQEDSAVYLCAIGSYQETQYFGPGTRLLVL.

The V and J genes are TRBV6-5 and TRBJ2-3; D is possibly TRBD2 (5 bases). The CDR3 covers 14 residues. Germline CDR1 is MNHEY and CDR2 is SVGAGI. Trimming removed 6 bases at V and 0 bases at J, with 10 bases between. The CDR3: CASSPWTSTDTQYF. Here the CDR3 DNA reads TGTGCCAGCAGCCCATGGACTAGCACAGATACGCAGTATTTT.

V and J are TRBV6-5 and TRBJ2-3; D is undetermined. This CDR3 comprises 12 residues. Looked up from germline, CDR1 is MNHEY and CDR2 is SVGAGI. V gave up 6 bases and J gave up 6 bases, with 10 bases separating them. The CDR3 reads CASRSLVDTQYF. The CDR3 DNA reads TGTGCCAGCAGAAGCCTAGTGGATACGCAGTATTTT.

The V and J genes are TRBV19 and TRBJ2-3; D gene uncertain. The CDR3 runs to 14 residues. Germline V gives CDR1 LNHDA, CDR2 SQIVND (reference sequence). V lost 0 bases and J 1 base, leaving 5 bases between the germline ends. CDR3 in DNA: TGTGCCAGTAGTATAGATTCAGGCACAGATACGCAGTATTTT. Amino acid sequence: CASSIDSGTDTQYF. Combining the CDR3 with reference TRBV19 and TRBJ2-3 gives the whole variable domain DGGITQSPKYLFRKEGQNVTLSCEQNLNHDAMYWYRQDPGQGLRLIYYSQIVNDFQKGDIAEGYSVSREKKESFPLTVTSAQKNPTAFYLCASSIDSGTDTQYFGPGTRLTVL.

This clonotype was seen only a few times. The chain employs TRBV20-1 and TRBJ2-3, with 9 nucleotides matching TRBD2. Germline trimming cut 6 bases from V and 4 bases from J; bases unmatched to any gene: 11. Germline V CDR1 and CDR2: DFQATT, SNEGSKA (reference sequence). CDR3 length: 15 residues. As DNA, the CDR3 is TGCAGTGCCCTTCTGGCGGGGGGGCCCGCAGATACGCAGTATTTT. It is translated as CSALLAGGPADTQYF.

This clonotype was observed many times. This CDR3 is CATSDLAGRRGTGELFF. The CDR3 nucleotides are TGTGCCACCAGTGATTTGGCGGGGCGTCGAGGCACCGGGGAGCTGTTTTTT. V is TRBV24-1 and J is TRBJ2-2; possibly TRBD2 for D (6 bases). Germline lookup yields CDR1 KGHDR and CDR2 SFDVKD. The V end was cut by 0 bases, the J end by 4 bases, with 14 bases between. This CDR3 comprises 17 residues.

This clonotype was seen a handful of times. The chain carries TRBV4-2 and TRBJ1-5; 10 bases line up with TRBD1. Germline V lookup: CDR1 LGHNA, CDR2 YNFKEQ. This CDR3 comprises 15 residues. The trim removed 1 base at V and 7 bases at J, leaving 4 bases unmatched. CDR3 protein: CASSQGDRGGQPQHF. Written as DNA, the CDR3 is TGTGCCAGCAGCCAAGGGGACAGGGGTGGCCAGCCCCAGCATTTT.

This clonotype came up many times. The CDR3 DNA sequence: TGCGCCAGCAGGCCCCAGGGCCCTAGAAGATCCACAGATACGCAGTATTTT. Amino acid sequence: CASRPQGPRRSTDTQYF. The chain carries TRBV5-1 and TRBJ2-3; TRBD1 is a possible D gene (5 bases). V lost 5 bases and J 2 bases, leaving 21 bases between the germline ends. The V gene's germline CDR1 is SGHRS and CDR2 YFSETQ. The CDR3 length is 17 residues.

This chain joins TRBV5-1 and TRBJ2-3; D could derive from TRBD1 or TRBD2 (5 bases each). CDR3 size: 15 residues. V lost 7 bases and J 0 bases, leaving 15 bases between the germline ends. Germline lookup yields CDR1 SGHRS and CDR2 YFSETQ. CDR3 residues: CASVANGASTDTQYF. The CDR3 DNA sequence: TGCGCCAGCGTAGCTAACGGGGCTAGCACAGATACGCAGTATTTT.

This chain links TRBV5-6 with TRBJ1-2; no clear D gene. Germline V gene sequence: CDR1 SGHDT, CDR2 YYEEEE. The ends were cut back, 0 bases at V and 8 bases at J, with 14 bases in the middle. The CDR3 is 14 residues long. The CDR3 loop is CASSLGSGVGGYTF. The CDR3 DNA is TGTGCCAGCAGCTTGGGATCGGGAGTAGGAGGCTACACCTTC.